Presented here are 30 T cell receptor beta chains from one specimen sequenced in a study of blood T cell repertoires in COVID-19. Produced via immunoSEQ multiplex PCR; TCRdb's table is partial and in-frame only. In the table there are some 180,000 clones, roughly 84% of which are singletons. The sequencing sample was made of PBMCs or T cells enriched from blood (not recorded which). The receptors originated from a woman aged 25 to 39 who had been exposed to COVID-19.

V gene TRBV27 combines with J gene TRBJ2-1, with 7 bases identical to TRBD1. There are 15 residues in the CDR3. Germline-derived CDR1 and CDR2 are MNHEY and SMNVEV (reference sequence). J lost 1 base, V lost 4 bases, and 4 bases had no gene match. The CDR3 protein is CASSSRGPSYNEQFF. In DNA, the CDR3 is TGTGCCAGCAGTTCTAGGGGGCCGTCCTACAATGAGCAGTTCTTC.

This chain links TRBV19 with TRBJ1-2; 12 nucleotides line up with TRBD1. There are 17 residues in the CDR3. Germline V gene data show CDR1 as LNHDA and CDR2 as SQIVND (reference sequence). V was pared by 3 bases and J by 3 bases, with 8 bases of the junction left unmatched. CDR3 loop: CASSMGPGQGADYGYTF. The DNA for the CDR3 is TGTGCCAGTAGTATGGGGCCGGGACAGGGGGCTGACTATGGCTACACCTTC. The variable domain in full, with the rest retrieved from reference TRBV19 and TRBJ1-2, is DGGITQSPKYLFRKEGQNVTLSCEQNLNHDAMYWYRQDPGQGLRLIYYSQIVNDFQKGDIAEGYSVSREKKESFPLTVTSAQKNPTAFYLCASSMGPGQGADYGYTFGSGTRLTVV.

The CDR3 region has the DNA TGTGCCAGCAGCTCGGGTGTAGGGGGCCGGTACGAGCAGTACTTC. It yields the protein CASSSGVGGRYEQYF. The V gene is TRBV5-8, the J gene TRBJ2-7, with 7 bases identical to TRBD1. J lost 4 bases, V lost 3 bases, and 10 bases had no gene match. Germline V gene data show CDR1 as SGHTS and CDR2 as YDEGEE. The CDR3 loop spans 15 amino acids.

CDR3: CASSLSASGQLKDPLHF. CDR3 DNA sequence: TGCGCCAGCAGCTTGTCGGCATCGGGACAGCTAAAGGACCCCCTCCACTTT. The J gene is TRBJ1-6, the V gene TRBV5-1, with 7 bases matching TRBD1. Germline assignment: CDR1 SGHRS and CDR2 YFSETQ. CDR3 length equals 17 residues. Unmatched junction bases numbered 17, after V lost 1 base and J lost 13 bases.

The chain has TRBV5-1 and TRBJ1-2; D call uncertain. CDR1 and CDR2 (germline): SGHRS, YFSETQ. The V and J ends lost 4 bases and 3 bases respectively, with 7 bases between them. The CDR3 is 12 amino acids. Written as DNA, the CDR3 is TGCGCCAGCAGCCTTGAGGACTATGGCTACACCTTC. The encoded protein is CASSLEDYGYTF.

This clone has a handful of counts. This chain connects TRBV9 to TRBJ1-2; TRBD1 matches 10 bases. The CDR3 sequence is 16 residues long. J lost 4 bases, V lost 4 bases, and 10 bases had no gene match. Germline loops: CDR1 SGDLS, CDR2 YYNGEE. The CDR3 here is CASSPNRDRGLYGYTF. The CDR3 DNA sequence: TGTGCCAGCAGCCCGAATCGGGACAGGGGCCTCTATGGCTACACCTTC.

The rearrangement uses TRBV5-1 and TRBJ2-3; a possible D gene is TRBD2 (6 bases). Germline assignment: CDR1 SGHRS and CDR2 YFSETQ. V dropped 0 bases and J dropped 3 bases, with 14 bases sitting between them. This CDR3 spans 16 amino acids. CDR3 protein: CASSLARAGSTDTQYF. Written as DNA, the CDR3 is TGCGCCAGCAGCTTGGCCCGGGCGGGGAGTACAGATACGCAGTATTTT.

The chain links TRBV5-6 to TRBJ1-5; D is possibly TRBD1 (5 bases). Between the trimmed V and J ends, which lost 1 base and 2 bases, there was a span of 10 bases. Per germline, CDR1 SGHDT and CDR2 YYEEEE. The CDR3 loop spans 15 amino acids. CDR3 in DNA: TGTGCCAGCAGCTTGAGGGGTATGGGCAATCAGCCCCAGCATTTT. It encodes CASSLRGMGNQPQHF.

V usage is TRBV11-2 and J usage is TRBJ1-3; D ambiguous. The V end lost 5 bases, the J end lost 3 bases, and 8 bases lay between the germline ends. Germline V lookup: CDR1 SGHAT, CDR2 FQNNGV. The CDR3 runs 13 residues. CDR3 residues: CASSAQDGNTIYF. CDR3 in DNA: TGTGCCAGCAGCGCCCAGGATGGAAACACCATATATTTT.

V is TRBV6-5 and J is TRBJ2-7; 9 bases fit TRBD1. V shed 6 bases, J shed 3 bases, and the junction held 9 bases outside the gene matches. This CDR3 has 15 residues. From germline, CDR1 is MNHEY and CDR2 SVGAGI. The CDR3 spells CASRTNTGGGYEQYF. CDR3 coding DNA: TGTGCCAGCAGGACCAACACAGGGGGCGGCTACGAGCAGTACTTC.

The chain is built from TRBV19 and TRBJ1-2; TRBD1 matches 9 bases. Germline assignment: CDR1 LNHDA and CDR2 SQIVND (reference sequence). The junction had 7 bases not matched to a gene; V was cut back by 6 bases and J by 8 bases. This CDR3 spans 13 amino acids. Here the CDR3 reads CASRPRGQGGYTF. As DNA, the CDR3 is TGTGCCAGTAGGCCTAGGGGACAGGGAGGCTACACCTTC. The full variable domain, in which reference TRBV19 and TRBJ1-2 provide the parts outside the CDR3, is DGGITQSPKYLFRKEGQNVTLSCEQNLNHDAMYWYRQDPGQGLRLIYYSQIVNDFQKGDIAEGYSVSREKKESFPLTVTSAQKNPTAFYLCASRPRGQGGYTFGSGTRLTVV.

The CDR3 bases are TGTGCCAGTTGGGACAGAAACTACAATGAGCAGTTCTTC. Translating it yields CASWDRNYNEQFF. The gene calls are TRBV7-9 and TRBJ2-1; 7 positions agree with TRBD1. Germline assignment: CDR1 SEHNR and CDR2 FQNEAQ (reference sequence). There are 13 residues in the CDR3. V shed 9 bases, J shed 3 bases, and the junction held 5 bases outside the gene matches.

A few counts support this clone. The V and J genes are TRBV7-8 and TRBJ2-3; maybe TRBD1 (6 bases). The ends were cut back, 5 bases at V and 9 bases at J, with 15 bases in the middle. Per germline, CDR1 SGHVS and CDR2 FQNEAQ. The CDR3 runs 13 residues. The CDR3 DNA follows: TGTGCCAGCAGCGAAAGGTGGGGGACAACGCAGTATTTT. The encoded protein is CASSERWGTTQYF.

The chain employs TRBV7-2 and TRBJ2-1; a weak D match, TRBD1 (6 bases). The CDR3 has 13 amino acids. Germline CDR1 is SGHTA and CDR2 is FQGNSA. Trimming removed 2 bases at V and 9 bases at J, with 11 bases between. The CDR3 bases are TGTGCCAGCAGCTTAACAAGCAGGGGTGAGCAGTTCTTC. This codes for CASSLTSRGEQFF.

The rearrangement uses TRBV7-2 and TRBJ2-1; 8 nucleotides align to TRBD2. Losses at the gene ends were 5 bases for V and 4 bases for J; bases not matched to a gene: 4. This CDR3 is built from 14 residues. Germline V gene data show CDR1 as SGHTA and CDR2 as FQGNSA. The CDR3 DNA is TGTGCCAGCAGCCTTAGCGGGGAGTACAATGAGCAGTTCTTC. It translates to CASSLSGEYNEQFF.

The chain carries TRBV30 and TRBJ1-3; D may be TRBD1 (5 bases). The CDR3 is 16 amino acids. Germline V gene sequence: CDR1 GTSNPN, CDR2 SVGIG (reference sequence). The V gene lost 0 bases and the J gene lost 0 bases, with 12 bases spanning the gap. The CDR3 nucleotides read TGTGCCTGGAGTGTAGGAGGGGCCCTCTCTGGAAACACCATATATTTT. It translates to CAWSVGGALSGNTIYF.

CDR3 in amino acids: CASSLGTGRNQPQHF. For the CDR3, the DNA is TGTGCCAGCAGCTTAGGGACAGGGCGGAATCAGCCCCAGCATTTT. The chain uses TRBV7-6 and TRBJ1-5; 8 positions match TRBD1. Germline V gene lookup returns CDR1 SGHVS and CDR2 FNYEAQ. There are 15 residues in the CDR3. V was pared by 1 base and J by 4 bases, with 3 bases of the junction left unmatched.

This clone was observed once. The genes are TRBV7-2 and TRBJ2-7; TRBD1 matches at 9 bases. J gave up 3 bases and V 3 bases, and 3 bases lay outside the gene matches. The CDR3 is 14 residues long. Germline lookup yields CDR1 SGHTA and CDR2 FQGNSA. The CDR3 loop is CASSLSTGGYEQYF. The DNA of the CDR3 is TGTGCCAGCAGCTTGTCGACAGGGGGCTACGAGCAGTACTTC.

The chain carries TRBV5-4 and TRBJ1-1, with 9 bases that match TRBD1. Trimming cost V 7 bases and J 1 base; bases outside gene matches: 8. This CDR3 contains 15 residues. Germline V gene sequence: CDR1 SGHNT, CDR2 YYREEE (reference sequence). The CDR3 DNA sequence: TGTGCCAGCCGCCGACAGGGGGGGTCGAACACTGAAGCTTTCTTT. It specifies CASRRQGGSNTEAFF. The whole variable domain, remainder taken from reference TRBV5-4 and TRBJ1-1, is ETGVTQSPTHLIKTRGQQVTLRCSSQSGHNTVSWYQQALGQGPQFIFQYYREEENGRGNFPPRFSGLQFPNYSSELNVNALELDDSALYLCASRRQGGSNTEAFFGQGTRLTVV.

This chain connects TRBV7-2 to TRBJ1-4, with 8 bases identical to TRBD1. CDR1 SGHTA and CDR2 FQGNSA come from the germline V gene. Trimming removed 3 bases from V and 3 bases from J; junction bases left unmatched: 3. The length of the CDR3 is 15 residues. The CDR3 is CASSFDRGSNEKLFF. CDR3 nucleotide sequence: TGTGCCAGCAGCTTCGACAGGGGATCTAATGAAAAACTGTTTTTT.

This clone was seen a few times. The rearrangement links TRBV6-1 to TRBJ1-2; no reliable D call. The CDR3 totals 16 residues. The germline gives CDR1 MNHNS, CDR2 SASEGT. V shed 2 bases and J shed 6 bases, with 19 bases lying between them. CDR3 bases: TGTGCCAGCAGTGAAATGGCCTCGTCTTCAGGAAATGGCTACACCTTC. This codes for CASSEMASSSGNGYTF.

The chain uses TRBV18 and TRBJ1-2; a possible D gene is TRBD1 (5 bases). Trimming removed 0 bases from V and 3 bases from J, with 11 bases in between. Germline V gene sequence: CDR1 KGHSH, CDR2 LQKENI. This CDR3 spans 15 amino acids. This CDR3 is CASSPPGQGHYGYTF. The CDR3 DNA is TGTGCCAGCTCACCACCAGGGCAGGGCCACTATGGCTACACCTTC.

The V gene is TRBV2, the J gene TRBJ2-7; a possible D gene is TRBD1 (5 bases). Germline V gives CDR1 SNHLY, CDR2 FYNNEI. Trimming took off 3 bases at V and 2 bases at J, with 8 bases between the two ends. CDR3 length equals 13 residues. The CDR3 DNA is TGTGCCAGCAGTGAGACAGCCCCCTACGAGCAGTACTTC. It translates to CASSETAPYEQYF.

The chain employs TRBV19 and TRBJ1-2, with 9 bases fitting TRBD1. V lost 5 bases and J lost 8; bases outside the gene matches: 15. This CDR3 contains 16 residues. The V gene's germline CDR1 is LNHDA and CDR2 SQIVND (reference sequence). CDR3 sequence (DNA): TGTGCCAGTAGTTACTCGGGACAGGGACTTACTAGCGGCTACACCTTC. Translated: CASSYSGQGLTSGYTF.

The count of this clone is one. J is TRBJ2-5 and V is TRBV5-1, with a possible D match to TRBD1 (7 bases). The CDR3 consists of 14 residues. With 4 bases removed from V and 5 bases from J, the gap between germline ends came to 15 bases. Per the germline V gene, CDR1 is SGHRS and CDR2 is YFSETQ. CDR3: CASSLNRGGETQYF. The CDR3 bases are TGCGCCAGCAGCCTGAACAGGGGAGGTGAGACCCAGTACTTC.

The chain combines TRBV11-2 with TRBJ2-2; a possible D gene is TRBD1 (5 bases). V dropped 0 bases and J dropped 6 bases, with 8 bases sitting between them. Germline loops: CDR1 SGHAT, CDR2 FQNNGV. The CDR3 has 14 residues. This CDR3 is CASSLDAGSGELFF. The DNA of the CDR3 is TGTGCCAGCAGCTTAGATGCAGGGTCCGGGGAGCTGTTTTTT.

This clone counts as medium-sized. The rearrangement uses TRBV2 and TRBJ1-5; D is unresolved. Germline assignment: CDR1 SNHLY and CDR2 FYNNEI. Trimming took off 3 bases at V and 4 bases at J, with 7 bases between the two ends. The CDR3 runs 13 residues. The CDR3 DNA is TGTGCCAGCAGTGATGCGAGGAATCAGCCCCAGCATTTT. It translates to CASSDARNQPQHF.

The chain links TRBV9 to TRBJ1-3, with D perhaps TRBD1 (6 bases). V was cut by 5 bases and J by 0 bases, with 15 bases left in between. CDR3 length equals 16 residues. CDR1 SGDLS and CDR2 YYNGEE come from the germline V gene. CDR3 nucleotides: TGTGCCAGCAGTAAACAGGGAAAGATCTCTGGAAACACCATATATTTT. Its protein is CASSKQGKISGNTIYF.

The J gene is TRBJ1-2, the V gene TRBV5-8; no reliable D call. The germline V gene has CDR1 SGHTS and CDR2 YDEGEE. Between the trimmed V and J ends, which lost 6 bases and 3 bases, there was a span of 12 bases. The CDR3 is made up of 13 amino acids. The CDR3 sequence: CASTGSPYYGYTF. DNA of the CDR3: TGTGCCAGCACCGGGTCCCCTTACTATGGCTACACCTTC.

J is TRBJ1-1 and V is TRBV5-1; the D gene is possibly TRBD1 (5 bases). Trimming left V 0 bases short and J 1 base short, with 7 bases between. CDR1 is SGHRS and CDR2 is YFSETQ in the germline V gene. CDR3 size: 14 residues. For the CDR3, the DNA is TGCGCCAGCAGCTTGGTAACAGGGAACACTGAAGCTTTCTTT. Amino acid sequence: CASSLVTGNTEAFF.